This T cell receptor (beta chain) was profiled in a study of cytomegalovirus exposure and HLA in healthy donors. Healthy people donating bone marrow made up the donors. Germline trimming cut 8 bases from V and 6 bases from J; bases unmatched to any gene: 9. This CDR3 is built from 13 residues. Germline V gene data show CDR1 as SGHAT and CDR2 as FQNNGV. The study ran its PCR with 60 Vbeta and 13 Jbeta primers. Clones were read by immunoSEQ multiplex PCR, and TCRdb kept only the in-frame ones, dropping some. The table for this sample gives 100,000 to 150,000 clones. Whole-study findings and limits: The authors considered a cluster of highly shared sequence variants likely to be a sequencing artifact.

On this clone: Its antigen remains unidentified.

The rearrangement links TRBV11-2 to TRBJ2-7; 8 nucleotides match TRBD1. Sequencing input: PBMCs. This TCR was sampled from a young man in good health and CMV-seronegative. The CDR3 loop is CASSQDRASEQYF. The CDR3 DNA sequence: TGTGCCAGCTCACAGGACAGGGCCTCCGAGCAGTACTTC.